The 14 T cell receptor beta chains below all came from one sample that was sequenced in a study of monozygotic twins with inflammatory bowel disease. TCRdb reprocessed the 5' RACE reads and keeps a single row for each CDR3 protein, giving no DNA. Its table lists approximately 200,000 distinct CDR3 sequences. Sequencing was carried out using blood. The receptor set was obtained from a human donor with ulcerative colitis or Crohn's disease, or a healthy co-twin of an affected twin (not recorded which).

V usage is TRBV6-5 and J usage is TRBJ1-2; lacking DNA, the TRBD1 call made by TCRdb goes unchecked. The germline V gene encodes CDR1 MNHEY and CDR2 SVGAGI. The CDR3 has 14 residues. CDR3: CASSYRGENYGYTF.

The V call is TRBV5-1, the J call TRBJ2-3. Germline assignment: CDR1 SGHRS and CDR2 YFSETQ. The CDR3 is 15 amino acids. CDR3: CASSLTRASTDTQYF.

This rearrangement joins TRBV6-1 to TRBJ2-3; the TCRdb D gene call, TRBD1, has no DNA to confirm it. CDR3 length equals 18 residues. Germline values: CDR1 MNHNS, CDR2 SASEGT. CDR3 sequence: CASSPVRESTFSTDTQYF.

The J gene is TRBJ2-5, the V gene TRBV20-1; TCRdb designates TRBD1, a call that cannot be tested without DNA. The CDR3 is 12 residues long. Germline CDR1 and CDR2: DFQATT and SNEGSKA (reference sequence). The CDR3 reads CSAGDYQETQYF.

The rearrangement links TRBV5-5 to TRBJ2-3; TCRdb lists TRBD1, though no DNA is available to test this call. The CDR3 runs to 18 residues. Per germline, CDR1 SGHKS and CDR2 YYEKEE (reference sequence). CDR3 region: CASSLERAGGSHTDTQYF. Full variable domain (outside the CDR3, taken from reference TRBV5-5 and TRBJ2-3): DAGVTQSPTHLIKTRGQQVTLRCSPISGHKSVSWYQQVLGQGPQFIFQYYEKEERGRGNFPDRFSARQFPNYSSELNVNALLLGDSALYLCASSLERAGGSHTDTQYFGPGTRLTVL.

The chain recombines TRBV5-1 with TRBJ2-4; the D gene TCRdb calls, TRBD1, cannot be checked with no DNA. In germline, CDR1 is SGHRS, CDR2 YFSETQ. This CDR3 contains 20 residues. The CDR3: CASSLAGVGGSGGGKNIQYF.

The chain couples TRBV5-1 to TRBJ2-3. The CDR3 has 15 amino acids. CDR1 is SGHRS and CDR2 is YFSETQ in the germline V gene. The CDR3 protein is CASSLALDRMYTQYF.

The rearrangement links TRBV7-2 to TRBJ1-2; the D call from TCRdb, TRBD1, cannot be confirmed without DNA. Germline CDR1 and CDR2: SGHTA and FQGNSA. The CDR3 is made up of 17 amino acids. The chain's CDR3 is CASSNWPGGIGSHGYTF.

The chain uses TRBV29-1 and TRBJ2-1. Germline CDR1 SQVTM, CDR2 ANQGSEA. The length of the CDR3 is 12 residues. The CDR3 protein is CSVGGSYNEQFF.

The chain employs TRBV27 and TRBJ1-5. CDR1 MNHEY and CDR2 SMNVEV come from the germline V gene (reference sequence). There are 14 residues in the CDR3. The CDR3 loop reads CASSLYRVGQPQHF.

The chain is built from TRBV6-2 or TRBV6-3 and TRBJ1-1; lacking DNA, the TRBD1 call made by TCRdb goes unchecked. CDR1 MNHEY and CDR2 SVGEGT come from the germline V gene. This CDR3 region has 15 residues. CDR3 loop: CASSSPGRGNTEAFF.

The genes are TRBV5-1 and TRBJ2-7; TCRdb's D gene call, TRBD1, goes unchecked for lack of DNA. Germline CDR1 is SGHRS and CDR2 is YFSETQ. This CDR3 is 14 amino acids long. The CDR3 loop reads CASSLWDTAYEQYF.

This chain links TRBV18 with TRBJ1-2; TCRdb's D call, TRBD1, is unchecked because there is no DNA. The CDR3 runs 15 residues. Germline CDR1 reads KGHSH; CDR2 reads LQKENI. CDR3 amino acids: CASSESTGGSFGYTF.

CDR3: CASHSPGTDTQYF. The V gene is TRBV5-1, the J gene TRBJ2-3; lacking DNA, the TRBD2 call made by TCRdb goes unchecked. The CDR3 covers 13 residues. CDR1 and CDR2 (germline): SGHRS, YFSETQ.